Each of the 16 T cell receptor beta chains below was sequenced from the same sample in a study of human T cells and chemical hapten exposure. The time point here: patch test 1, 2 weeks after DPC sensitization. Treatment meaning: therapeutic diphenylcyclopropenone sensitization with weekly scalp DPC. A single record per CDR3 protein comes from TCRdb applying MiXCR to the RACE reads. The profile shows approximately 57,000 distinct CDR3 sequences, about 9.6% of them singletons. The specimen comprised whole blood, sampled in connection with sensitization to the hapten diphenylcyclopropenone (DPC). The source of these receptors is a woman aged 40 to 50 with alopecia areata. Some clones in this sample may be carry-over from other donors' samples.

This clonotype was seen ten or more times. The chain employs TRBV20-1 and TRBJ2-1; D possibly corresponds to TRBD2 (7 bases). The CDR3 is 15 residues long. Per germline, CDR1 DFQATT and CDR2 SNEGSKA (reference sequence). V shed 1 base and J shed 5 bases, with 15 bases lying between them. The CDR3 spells CSARVRGGRNNEQFF. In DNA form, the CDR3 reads TGCAGTGCTAGAGTTAGGGGGGGCCGGAACAATGAGCAGTTCTTC.

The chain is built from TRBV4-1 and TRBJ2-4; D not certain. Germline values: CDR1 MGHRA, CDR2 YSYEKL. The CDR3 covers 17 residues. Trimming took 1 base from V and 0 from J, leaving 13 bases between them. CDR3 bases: TGCGCCAGCAGCCAAGGTATCAACCTTAAAGCCAAAAACATTCAGTACTTC. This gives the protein CASSQGINLKAKNIQYF.

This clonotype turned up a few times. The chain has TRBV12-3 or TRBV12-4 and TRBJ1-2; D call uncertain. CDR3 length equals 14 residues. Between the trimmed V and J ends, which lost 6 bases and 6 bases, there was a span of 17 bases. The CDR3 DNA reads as TGTGCCAGCAGCATAACCGGGGAGACTAATGGCTACACCTTC. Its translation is CASSITGETNGYTF.

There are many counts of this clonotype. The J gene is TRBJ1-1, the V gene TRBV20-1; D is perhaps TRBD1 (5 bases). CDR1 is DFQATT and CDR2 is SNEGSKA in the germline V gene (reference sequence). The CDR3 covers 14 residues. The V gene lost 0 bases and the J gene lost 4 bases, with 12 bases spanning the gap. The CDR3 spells CSAREAGPGTEAFF. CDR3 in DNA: TGCAGTGCTAGAGAAGCGGGGCCGGGCACTGAAGCTTTCTTT.

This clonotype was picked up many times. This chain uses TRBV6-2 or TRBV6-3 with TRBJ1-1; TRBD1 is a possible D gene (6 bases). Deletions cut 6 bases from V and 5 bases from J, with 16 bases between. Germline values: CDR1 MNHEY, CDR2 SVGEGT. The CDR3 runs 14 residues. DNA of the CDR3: TGTGCCAGCAGAACGACAGGTCGGGGAACTGAAGCTTTCTTT. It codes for CASRTTGRGTEAFF.

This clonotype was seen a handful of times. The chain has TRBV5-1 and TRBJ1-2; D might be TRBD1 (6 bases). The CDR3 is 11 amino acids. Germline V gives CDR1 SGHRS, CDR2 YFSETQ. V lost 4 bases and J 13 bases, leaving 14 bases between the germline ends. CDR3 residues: CASSADRSSTF. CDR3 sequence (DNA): TGCGCCAGCAGCGCGGACAGAAGTTCCACCTTC.

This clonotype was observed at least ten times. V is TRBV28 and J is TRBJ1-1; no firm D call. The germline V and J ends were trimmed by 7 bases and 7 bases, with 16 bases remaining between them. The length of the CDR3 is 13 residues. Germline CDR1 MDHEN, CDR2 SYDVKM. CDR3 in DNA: TGTGCCAGCAAACCACCCCAAGGCGGTGAAGCTTTCTTT. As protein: CASKPPQGGEAFF.

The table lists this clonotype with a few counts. In nucleotides, the CDR3 is TGCAGCGGGACTAGCGCAGATACGCAGTATTTT. Its translation: CSGTSADTQYF. V and J are TRBV29-1 and TRBJ2-3; TRBD2 matches 9 bases. Trimming at V came to 7 bases and at J to 4 bases, leaving 0 bases not matched to a gene. This CDR3 contains 11 residues. Germline V gives CDR1 SQVTM, CDR2 ANQGSEA.

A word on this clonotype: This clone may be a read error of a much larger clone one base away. This CDR3 reads CASSLGGNYNKQFF. CDR3 coding DNA: TGTGCCAGCAGTTTAGGAGGGAACTACAATAAGCAGTTCTTC. This chain links TRBV28 with TRBJ2-1; D perhaps matches TRBD2 (6 bases). Per germline, CDR1 MDHEN and CDR2 SYDVKM. CDR3 size: 14 residues.

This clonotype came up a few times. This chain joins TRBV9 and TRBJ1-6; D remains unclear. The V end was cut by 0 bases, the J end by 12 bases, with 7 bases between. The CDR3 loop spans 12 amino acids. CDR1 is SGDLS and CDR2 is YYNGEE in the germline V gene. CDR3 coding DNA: TGTGCCAGCAGCGTAGACAGCCGACCCCTCCACTTT. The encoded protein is CASSVDSRPLHF.

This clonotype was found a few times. The CDR3 region is CASMRVLRVDTQYF. The CDR3 DNA is TGTGCCAGCATGAGGGTCCTGCGTGTGGATACGCAGTATTTT. The V gene is TRBV2, the J gene TRBJ2-3; tentative D call: TRBD2 (5 bases). Germline V gene lookup returns CDR1 SNHLY and CDR2 FYNNEI. The V end was cut by 7 bases, the J end by 6 bases, with 17 bases between. This CDR3 comprises 14 residues.

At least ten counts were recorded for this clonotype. The DNA for the CDR3 is TGCAGCGGGACCAATGACTCCTACGGTGGTGGCTACACCTTC. Translation gives CSGTNDSYGGGYTF. This chain links TRBV29-1 with TRBJ1-2, with D unresolved. V lost 7 bases and J 7 bases, leaving 22 bases between the germline ends. The CDR3 sequence is 14 residues long. Per germline, CDR1 SQVTM and CDR2 ANQGSEA.

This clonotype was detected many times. CDR3 sequence (DNA): TGCGCCAGCAGCTCGCTCACTGCGGGGGGGACCCAGTACTTC. Translating it yields CASSSLTAGGTQYF. The chain is built from TRBV5-1 and TRBJ2-5, with 8 bases fitting TRBD2. The germline CDR1 and CDR2 sequences are SGHRS and YFSETQ. The J segment lost 7 bases and the V segment lost 3 bases, leaving 8 bases of the junction unmatched. This CDR3 spans 14 amino acids.

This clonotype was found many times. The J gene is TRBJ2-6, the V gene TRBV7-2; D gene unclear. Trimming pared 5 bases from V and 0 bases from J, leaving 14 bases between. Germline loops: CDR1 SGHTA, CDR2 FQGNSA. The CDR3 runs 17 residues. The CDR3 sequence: CASSPGSLISGANVLTF. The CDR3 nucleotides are TGTGCCAGCAGCCCCGGATCCCTAATCTCTGGGGCCAACGTCCTGACTTTC.

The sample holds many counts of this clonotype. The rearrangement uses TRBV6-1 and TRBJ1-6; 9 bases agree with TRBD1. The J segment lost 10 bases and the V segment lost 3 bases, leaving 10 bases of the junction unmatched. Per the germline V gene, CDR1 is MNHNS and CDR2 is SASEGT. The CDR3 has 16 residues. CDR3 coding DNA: TGTGCCAGCAGTGATACGACCGGGACAGGGCCCTCACCCCTCCACTTT. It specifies CASSDTTGTGPSPLHF.

The CDR3 region is CASSFGGDITEAFF. The DNA of the CDR3 is TGTGCCAGCAGTTTTGGAGGAGACATCACTGAAGCTTTCTTT. The V gene is TRBV28, the J gene TRBJ1-1; D uncertain. Germline CDR1 is MDHEN and CDR2 is SYDVKM. The V end lost 3 bases, the J end lost 4 bases, and 12 bases lay between the germline ends. The CDR3 spans 14 residues. The whole variable domain, remainder taken from reference TRBV28 and TRBJ1-1, is DVKVTQSSRYLVKRTGEKVFLECVQDMDHENMFWYRQDPGLGLRLIYFSYDVKMKEKGDIPEGYSVSREKKERFSLILESASTNQTSMYLCASSFGGDITEAFFGQGTRLTVV.